The 5 T cell receptor beta chains below come from one sample, sequenced in a study of identical twins. TCRdb fed the 5' RACE reads into MiXCR, producing one record per CDR3 protein. The sample consists of about 240,000 distinct CDR3 sequences, roughly 12% of them appearing once. These data were also reused for a study on yellow fever vaccine responses in identical twins.

The sequenced sample was memory (CD45RO+) T cells sorted from blood. These receptors all come from a woman aged 18 to 35 in good health.

This clonotype was seen a few times. The chain couples TRBV25-1 to TRBJ1-4, with a possible D match to TRBD1 (5 bases). This CDR3 is built from 15 residues. The V and J ends lost 6 bases and 5 bases respectively, with 16 bases between them. The V gene's germline CDR1 is MGHDK and CDR2 SYGVNS. The CDR3 DNA sequence: TGTGCCAGCAGCCGCGGGGGGTTTCGAAATGAAAAACTGTTTTTT. This encodes CASSRGGFRNEKLFF.

This clonotype was detected only a few times. The chain is built from TRBV7-2 and TRBJ2-3, with a tentative D call TRBD2 (7 bases). CDR1 and CDR2 (germline): SGHTA, FQGNSA. This CDR3 has 15 amino acids. V lost 1 base and J lost 6, with 14 bases in between. The CDR3 here is CASSLEGGALDTQYF. CDR3 DNA sequence: TGTGCCAGCAGCTTAGAGGGGGGGGCGTTGGATACGCAGTATTTT.

V and J are TRBV12-3 or TRBV12-4 and TRBJ2-2, with TRBD2 matching over 7 bases. With 8 bases clipped from V and 6 bases from J, the junction kept 6 bases outside the gene matches. The CDR3 loop spans 13 amino acids. As DNA, the CDR3 is TGTGCCAGCTCAGTGCGGGGGTCCGGGGAGCTGTTTTTT. Translation: CASSVRGSGELFF.

This chain connects TRBV15 to TRBJ2-2, with D perhaps TRBD1 (6 bases). The V end lost 0 bases, the J end lost 2 bases, and 7 bases lay between the germline ends. Germline lookup yields CDR1 LNHNV and CDR2 YYDKDF (reference sequence). The CDR3 loop spans 15 amino acids. The CDR3 is CATSREGTNTGELFF. In DNA form, the CDR3 reads TGTGCCACCAGCAGAGAAGGGACAAACACCGGGGAGCTGTTTTTT.

This clonotype was seen a few times. The CDR3 DNA reads TGCGCCAGCAGCTTGGCCGAGGGCCCAGCGAGCGGGGAGCTGTTTTTT. It encodes CASSLAEGPASGELFF. V is TRBV5-1 and J is TRBJ2-2; TRBD2 might be the D (5 bases). This CDR3 contains 16 residues. The germline CDR1 and CDR2 sequences are SGHRS and YFSETQ. Trimming cost V 0 bases and J 7 bases, with 16 bases left between them.